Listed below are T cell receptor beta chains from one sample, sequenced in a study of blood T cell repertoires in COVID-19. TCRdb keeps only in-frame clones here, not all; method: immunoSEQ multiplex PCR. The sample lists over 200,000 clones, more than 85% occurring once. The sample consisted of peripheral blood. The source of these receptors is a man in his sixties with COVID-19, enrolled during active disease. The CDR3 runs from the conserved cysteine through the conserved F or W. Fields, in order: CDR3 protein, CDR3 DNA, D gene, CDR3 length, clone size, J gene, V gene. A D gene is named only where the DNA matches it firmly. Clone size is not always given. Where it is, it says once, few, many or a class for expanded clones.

cdr3_aa: CASSLGAQGLIYEQYF
cdr3_nt: TGTGCCAGCAGTCTAGGGGCACAGGGCCTGATTTACGAGCAGTACTTC
d_call: -
cdr3_length: 16
clone_size: -
j_call: TRBJ2-7
v_call: TRBV28

cdr3_aa: CASSDPQGLSYEQYF
cdr3_nt: TGTGCCAGCAGTGACCCACAGGGGTTATCCTACGAGCAGTACTTC
d_call: TRBD1
cdr3_length: 15
clone_size: -
j_call: TRBJ2-7
v_call: TRBV25-1

cdr3_aa: CASSPQRDINTGELFF
cdr3_nt: TGTGCCAGCAGCCCGCAACGGGACATCAACACCGGGGAGCTGTTTTTT
d_call: -
cdr3_length: 16
clone_size: -
j_call: TRBJ2-2
v_call: TRBV5-4

cdr3_aa: CASSNYYGYTF
cdr3_nt: TGTGCCAGCAGCAACTACTATGGCTACACCTTC
d_call: -
cdr3_length: 11
clone_size: -
j_call: TRBJ1-2
v_call: TRBV21-1

cdr3_aa: CASSASGGSTDTQYF
cdr3_nt: TGTGCCAGCAGTGCTAGCGGGGGGAGCACAGATACGCAGTATTTT
d_call: TRBD2
cdr3_length: 15
clone_size: -
j_call: TRBJ2-3
v_call: TRBV7-3

cdr3_aa: CASSARGVLNTEAFF
cdr3_nt: TGTGCCAGCAGCGCCCGAGGAGTATTGAACACTGAAGCTTTCTTT
d_call: -
cdr3_length: 15
clone_size: -
j_call: TRBJ1-1
v_call: TRBV5-4

cdr3_aa: CASSIGISGGYEQYF
cdr3_nt: TGTGCCAGTAGTATTGGTATTAGCGGGGGCTACGAGCAGTACTTC
d_call: TRBD2
cdr3_length: 15
clone_size: -
j_call: TRBJ2-7
v_call: TRBV19

cdr3_aa: CASSPPSGSYEQYF
cdr3_nt: TGTGCCAGCAGCCCCCCTAGCGGGAGTTACGAGCAGTACTTC
d_call: TRBD2
cdr3_length: 14
clone_size: -
j_call: TRBJ2-7
v_call: TRBV28

cdr3_aa: CASSGRGTGNSYEQYF
cdr3_nt: TGTGCCAGCAGCGGGCGGGGGACAGGGAACTCCTACGAGCAGTACTTC
d_call: TRBD1
cdr3_length: 16
clone_size: -
j_call: TRBJ2-7
v_call: TRBV5-6

cdr3_aa: CASPPGEGGSPLHF
cdr3_nt: TGTGCCAGCCCCCCCGGGGAGGGTGGATCACCCCTCCACTTT
d_call: -
cdr3_length: 14
clone_size: -
j_call: TRBJ1-6
v_call: TRBV6-4

cdr3_aa: CATVPLGQGYGYTF
cdr3_nt: TGTGCCACGGTCCCCTTGGGACAGGGGTATGGCTACACCTTC
d_call: TRBD1
cdr3_length: 14
clone_size: -
j_call: TRBJ1-2
v_call: TRBV6-5

cdr3_aa: CASTGPYEQYF
cdr3_nt: TGTGCCAGCACAGGGCCCTACGAGCAGTACTTC
d_call: -
cdr3_length: 11
clone_size: once
j_call: TRBJ2-7
v_call: TRBV28

cdr3_aa: CASSVVGQSSYEQYF
cdr3_nt: TGTGCCAGCAGCGTAGTGGGACAGAGCTCCTACGAGCAGTACTTC
d_call: TRBD1
cdr3_length: 15
clone_size: once
j_call: TRBJ2-7
v_call: TRBV9

cdr3_aa: CASRQGNTEAFF
cdr3_nt: TGCGCCAGCAGGCAGGGTAACACTGAAGCTTTCTTT
d_call: -
cdr3_length: 12
clone_size: -
j_call: TRBJ1-1
v_call: TRBV4-1

cdr3_aa: CASSSVANEKLFF
cdr3_nt: TGTGCCAGCAGTTCCGTCGCGAATGAAAAACTGTTTTTT
d_call: -
cdr3_length: 13
clone_size: -
j_call: TRBJ1-4
v_call: TRBV6-5

cdr3_aa: CASSPGPQEGNQPQHF
cdr3_nt: TGTGCCAGCTCACCGGGTCCCCAGGAAGGCAATCAGCCCCAGCATTTT
d_call: -
cdr3_length: 16
clone_size: once
j_call: TRBJ1-5
v_call: TRBV18

cdr3_aa: CATSDGLAGTYNEQFF
cdr3_nt: TGTGCCACCAGTGACGGACTAGCGGGCACCTACAATGAGCAGTTCTTC
d_call: TRBD2
cdr3_length: 16
clone_size: few
j_call: TRBJ2-1
v_call: TRBV24-1

cdr3_aa: CASSSRLAGVDTQYF
cdr3_nt: TGTGCCAGCAGCTCTCGACTAGCGGGAGTTGATACGCAGTATTTT
d_call: TRBD2
cdr3_length: 15
clone_size: -
j_call: TRBJ2-3
v_call: TRBV5-4

cdr3_aa: CASSLQYSYEQYF
cdr3_nt: TGTGCCAGCAGCTTACAGTACTCCTACGAGCAGTACTTC
d_call: -
cdr3_length: 13
clone_size: few
j_call: TRBJ2-7
v_call: TRBV11-2

cdr3_aa: CASRQGRNSPLHF
cdr3_nt: TGTGCCAGCAGACAGGGACGAAATTCACCCCTCCACTTT
d_call: -
cdr3_length: 13
clone_size: few
j_call: TRBJ1-6
v_call: TRBV6-5

cdr3_aa: CASSDRTGVAYNEQFF
cdr3_nt: TGTGCCAGCAGTGACAGGACAGGGGTGGCCTACAATGAGCAGTTCTTC
d_call: TRBD1
cdr3_length: 16
clone_size: -
j_call: TRBJ2-1
v_call: TRBV2

cdr3_aa: CASSPTTGQSTYNSPLHF
cdr3_nt: TGTGCCAGCAGTCCTACTACAGGGCAGAGCACCTATAATTCACCCCTCCACTTT
d_call: -
cdr3_length: 18
clone_size: -
j_call: TRBJ1-6
v_call: TRBV7-8

cdr3_aa: CATSDPRDTPGNTIYF
cdr3_nt: TGTGCCACCAGTGATCCCCGGGACACCCCTGGAAACACCATATATTTT
d_call: -
cdr3_length: 16
clone_size: -
j_call: TRBJ1-3
v_call: TRBV24-1

cdr3_aa: CASSLGQGEAGELFF
cdr3_nt: TGCGCCAGCAGCTTGGGACAGGGAGAGGCCGGGGAGCTGTTTTTT
d_call: TRBD1
cdr3_length: 15
clone_size: once
j_call: TRBJ2-2
v_call: TRBV5-1

cdr3_aa: CASSLPGTSGRASRNTQYF
cdr3_nt: TGTGCCAGCAGCTTGCCCGGGACTAGCGGGAGGGCCTCTCGAAATACGCAGTATTTT
d_call: TRBD2
cdr3_length: 19
clone_size: -
j_call: TRBJ2-3
v_call: TRBV5-4

cdr3_aa: CASSFPTGRWNTGELFF
cdr3_nt: TGTGCCAGCAGTTTCCCTACAGGGCGATGGAACACCGGGGAGCTGTTTTTT
d_call: -
cdr3_length: 17
clone_size: -
j_call: TRBJ2-2
v_call: TRBV28

cdr3_aa: CATSDTSTANPYGYTF
cdr3_nt: TGTGCCACCAGTGATACCTCCACAGCAAACCCTTATGGCTACACCTTC
d_call: -
cdr3_length: 16
clone_size: once
j_call: TRBJ1-2
v_call: TRBV24-1

cdr3_aa: CASSVVVAGDYNEQFF
cdr3_nt: TGTGCCAGCAGTGTAGTGGTAGCGGGGGACTACAATGAGCAGTTCTTC
d_call: TRBD2
cdr3_length: 16
clone_size: -
j_call: TRBJ2-1
v_call: TRBV6-1

cdr3_aa: CANSRRDSGVGAQYF
cdr3_nt: TGTGCCAACTCACGCCGGGACTCCGGAGTCGGTGCGCAGTATTTT
d_call: -
cdr3_length: 15
clone_size: few
j_call: TRBJ2-3
v_call: TRBV28

cdr3_aa: CASSQNSLLGYTF
cdr3_nt: TGTGCCAGCAGCCAAAACAGTCTTCTTGGCTACACCTTC
d_call: -
cdr3_length: 13
clone_size: -
j_call: TRBJ1-2
v_call: TRBV3-1/TRBV3-2

cdr3_aa: CASSGQGDYGYTF
cdr3_nt: TGTGCCAGCAGTGGACAGGGAGACTATGGCTACACCTTC
d_call: TRBD1
cdr3_length: 13
clone_size: -
j_call: TRBJ1-2
v_call: TRBV2

cdr3_aa: CASSSQQGIGNSPLHF
cdr3_nt: TGTGCCAGCAGTTCCCAACAGGGAATCGGCAATTCACCCCTCCACTTT
d_call: -
cdr3_length: 16
clone_size: once
j_call: TRBJ1-6
v_call: TRBV6-6

cdr3_aa: CASSLDAGYTEAFF
cdr3_nt: TGTGCCAGCAGCTTAGATGCAGGGTATACTGAAGCTTTCTTT
d_call: -
cdr3_length: 14
clone_size: -
j_call: TRBJ1-1
v_call: TRBV11-2

cdr3_aa: CASSLGSSGDTDTQYF
cdr3_nt: TGCGCCAGCAGCTTGGGGAGTAGCGGGGACACAGATACGCAGTATTTT
d_call: TRBD2
cdr3_length: 16
clone_size: -
j_call: TRBJ2-3
v_call: TRBV5-1

cdr3_aa: CASSERRSGANVLTF
cdr3_nt: TGCGCCAGCAGTGAGCGTCGCTCTGGGGCCAACGTCCTGACTTTC
d_call: -
cdr3_length: 15
clone_size: -
j_call: TRBJ2-6
v_call: TRBV10-2

cdr3_aa: CASRQRDLGSSPLHF
cdr3_nt: TGTGCCAGCAGACAAAGGGACTTGGGGTCTTCACCCCTCCACTTT
d_call: -
cdr3_length: 15
clone_size: -
j_call: TRBJ1-6
v_call: TRBV6-5

cdr3_aa: CASSKGWGGSHEQFF
cdr3_nt: TGTGCCAGTAGTAAGGGCTGGGGGGGTTCCCATGAGCAGTTCTTC
d_call: TRBD2
cdr3_length: 15
clone_size: few
j_call: TRBJ2-1
v_call: TRBV19

cdr3_aa: CATSRRTEAFF
cdr3_nt: TGTGCCACCAGCAGGAGGACTGAAGCTTTCTTT
d_call: -
cdr3_length: 11
clone_size: -
j_call: TRBJ1-1
v_call: TRBV15

cdr3_aa: CASSSLHPRPDNGYGYTF
cdr3_nt: TGTGCCAGCAGCTCGCTCCATCCAAGGCCTGACAATGGCTATGGCTACACCTTC
d_call: -
cdr3_length: 18
clone_size: -
j_call: TRBJ1-2
v_call: TRBV28

cdr3_aa: CASSFGGFMNTEAFF
cdr3_nt: TGTGCCAGCAGCTTTGGGGGCTTCATGAACACTGAAGCTTTCTTT
d_call: -
cdr3_length: 15
clone_size: once
j_call: TRBJ1-1
v_call: TRBV5-4

cdr3_aa: CASSQDSGGSGNTIYF
cdr3_nt: TGTGCCAGCAGCCAAGATTCGGGGGGCTCTGGAAACACCATATATTTT
d_call: -
cdr3_length: 16
clone_size: -
j_call: TRBJ1-3
v_call: TRBV3-1/TRBV3-2

cdr3_aa: CASSFGGRYEQYF
cdr3_nt: TGTGCCAGCAGCTTTGGGGGGAGGTACGAGCAGTACTTC
d_call: -
cdr3_length: 13
clone_size: -
j_call: TRBJ2-7
v_call: TRBV7-9

cdr3_aa: CASSTIRENTEAFF
cdr3_nt: TGTGCCAGCTCAACTATCCGGGAGAACACTGAAGCTTTCTTT
d_call: -
cdr3_length: 14
clone_size: -
j_call: TRBJ1-1
v_call: TRBV18

cdr3_aa: CAISGRAHGADTQYF
cdr3_nt: TGTGCCATCAGTGGGCGGGCCCATGGTGCAGATACGCAGTATTTT
d_call: -
cdr3_length: 15
clone_size: -
j_call: TRBJ2-3
v_call: TRBV10-3

cdr3_aa: CASSLTAGGTDTQYF
cdr3_nt: TGTGCCAGCAGCTTAACAGCGGGGGGCACAGATACGCAGTATTTT
d_call: TRBD2
cdr3_length: 15
clone_size: -
j_call: TRBJ2-3
v_call: TRBV7-3

cdr3_aa: CASSTGLAGATDTQYF
cdr3_nt: TGCGCCAGCAGCACGGGACTAGCGGGGGCCACAGATACGCAGTATTTT
d_call: TRBD2
cdr3_length: 16
clone_size: -
j_call: TRBJ2-3
v_call: TRBV5-1

cdr3_aa: CASSPASGRGDTQYF
cdr3_nt: TGTGCCAGCTCACCAGCTAGCGGGAGGGGAGATACGCAGTATTTT
d_call: TRBD2
cdr3_length: 15
clone_size: -
j_call: TRBJ2-3
v_call: TRBV18

cdr3_aa: CASSTGAFGNEQFF
cdr3_nt: TGTGCCAGCAGTACAGGGGCTTTTGGCAATGAGCAGTTCTTC
d_call: TRBD1
cdr3_length: 14
clone_size: -
j_call: TRBJ2-1
v_call: TRBV14

cdr3_aa: CAISMTGGVYEQYF
cdr3_nt: TGTGCCATCAGTATGACAGGGGGAGTCTACGAGCAGTACTTC
d_call: TRBD1
cdr3_length: 14
clone_size: -
j_call: TRBJ2-7
v_call: TRBV10-3

cdr3_aa: CASSVEGGGSTEAFF
cdr3_nt: TGTGCCAGCAGCGTAGAGGGCGGGGGGAGCACTGAAGCTTTCTTT
d_call: -
cdr3_length: 15
clone_size: -
j_call: TRBJ1-1
v_call: TRBV9

cdr3_aa: CAWSAPDRGLNQPQHF
cdr3_nt: TGTGCCTGGAGTGCCCCGGACAGGGGTCTAAATCAGCCCCAGCATTTT
d_call: TRBD1
cdr3_length: 16
clone_size: -
j_call: TRBJ1-5
v_call: TRBV30

cdr3_aa: CASSLLGSGANTGELFF
cdr3_nt: TGTGCCAGCAGCTTATTGGGTAGCGGGGCGAACACCGGGGAGCTGTTTTTT
d_call: TRBD2
cdr3_length: 17
clone_size: -
j_call: TRBJ2-2
v_call: TRBV7-3

cdr3_aa: CASSLPVAGNTIYF
cdr3_nt: TGTGCCAGCAGCTTGCCGGTGGCTGGAAACACCATATATTTT
d_call: -
cdr3_length: 14
clone_size: -
j_call: TRBJ1-3
v_call: TRBV7-9

cdr3_aa: CASSEVRGGLNEQYF
cdr3_nt: TGCGCCAGCAGTGAAGTTCGGGGAGGGTTGAACGAGCAGTACTTC
d_call: TRBD2
cdr3_length: 15
clone_size: -
j_call: TRBJ2-7
v_call: TRBV10-1

cdr3_aa: CASSLLDRVAGYEQFF
cdr3_nt: TGCGCCAGCAGCCTATTGGACAGGGTCGCCGGATATGAGCAGTTCTTC
d_call: TRBD1
cdr3_length: 16
clone_size: few
j_call: TRBJ2-1
v_call: TRBV4-1